Listed here are 18 T cell receptor beta chains from one sample, sequenced in a study of T cell responses to AZD1222 COVID-19 vaccine. Generated by immunoSEQ multiplex PCR, the TCRdb table keeps only in-frame clones and is missing some. The sample lists under 95,000 clones, roughly 85% seen once, with about 7.5% in the top ten. This specimen consisted of peripheral blood, obtained on day 0 of AZD1222 vaccination. The receptor set was obtained from an adult in good health.

This clone was seen more than once but under ten times. This chain links TRBV5-1 with TRBJ2-7; 8 bases map to TRBD2. Germline trimming cut 4 bases from V and 3 bases from J; bases unmatched to any gene: 6. Germline lookup yields CDR1 SGHRS and CDR2 YFSETQ. The CDR3 is 14 amino acids. The CDR3 DNA reads TGCGCCAGCAGCCCAGCGGGGGACCACTACGAGCAGTACTTC. This translates into CASSPAGDHYEQYF.

Here the CDR3 reads CASMGAGRSYEQYF. Written as DNA, the CDR3 is TGTGCCAGCATGGGAGCGGGGCGCTCCTACGAGCAGTACTTC. The V and J genes are TRBV27 and TRBJ2-7; 7 bases map to TRBD2. Germline V gives CDR1 MNHEY, CDR2 SMNVEV (reference sequence). Trimming took 7 bases from V and 0 from J; bases not matched to a gene: 6. This CDR3 contains 14 residues.

The CDR3: CASSRGQGGTDTQYF. The DNA of the CDR3 is TGTGCCAGCAGCCGGGGACAGGGGGGCACAGATACGCAGTATTTT. The chain uses TRBV3-1 (or the pseudogene TRBV3-2) and TRBJ2-3, with TRBD1 matching over 11 bases. The CDR3 sequence is 15 residues long. After removal of 4 bases from V and 1 base from J, the junction contained 1 base not matched to a gene. Germline V gene sequence: CDR1 LGHDT, CDR2 YNNKEL (reference sequence).

The rearrangement joins TRBV28 to TRBJ1-2; 9 bases are a match to TRBD1. J lost 8 bases, V lost 10 bases, and 20 bases had no gene match. CDR1 MDHEN and CDR2 SYDVKM come from the germline V gene. This CDR3 spans 16 amino acids. The DNA for the CDR3 is TGTGCCACCCAGACCGGGACAGGGTCCGCAGGGTACGGCTACACCTTC. Translating gives CATQTGTGSAGYGYTF.

This sequence joins TRBV11-3 and TRBJ2-1; 13 nucleotides agree with TRBD2. The CDR3 covers 17 residues. V gave up 5 bases and J gave up 1 base; unmatched junction bases: 5. CDR1 is SGHNT, CDR2 YENEEA, per germline. The CDR3 loop is CASSLTSGRASYNEQFF. For the CDR3, the DNA is TGTGCCAGCAGCCTCACTAGCGGGAGGGCTTCCTACAATGAGCAGTTCTTC. The variable domain in full, completed from reference TRBV11-3 and TRBJ2-1, reads EAGVVQSPRYKIIEKKQPVAFWCNPISGHNTLYWYLQNLGQGPELLIRYENEEAVDDSQLPKDRFSAERLKGVDSTLKIQPAELGDSAVYLCASSLTSGRASYNEQFFGPGTRLTVL.

This chain uses TRBV7-9 with TRBJ2-7; 9 nucleotides match TRBD2. The ends lost 0 bases at V and 5 bases at J; junction bases unmatched: 14. Per germline, CDR1 SEHNR and CDR2 FQNEAQ (reference sequence). The CDR3 totals 18 residues. CDR3 coding DNA: TGTGCCAGCAGCTTAGCGGTGGGGGTACAGCGGGAGGCTCACGAGCAGTACTTC. It codes for CASSLAVGVQREAHEQYF.

This clone was seen once. V and J are TRBV29-1 and TRBJ2-1, with 7 bases matching TRBD2. V shed 2 bases and J 7 bases; nucleotides not matched to a gene: 8. The CDR3 runs 14 residues. Germline loops: CDR1 SQVTM, CDR2 ANQGSEA. CDR3 nucleotide sequence: TGCAGCGTTGAAATTTCTAGCGGTCAAAATGAGCAGTTCTTC. Protein product: CSVEISSGQNEQFF.

This clone has a single count. The chain couples TRBV21-1 to TRBJ2-7; the D segment call TRBD1 is taken from the table without a DNA check. TRBV21-1 is recorded as a pseudogene. CDR3 length: 12 residues. CDR3 residues: CATHPRCHEQYF. The CDR3 bases are TGTGCCACCCACCCCAGGTGCCACGAGCAGTACTTC.

The gene calls are TRBV4-1 and TRBJ2-7; 8 bases are shared with TRBD1. The CDR3 extends over 15 amino acids. J was trimmed by 0 bases and V by 3 bases; bases with no gene match: 4. Germline V gene lookup returns CDR1 MGHRA and CDR2 YSYEKL. The CDR3 DNA follows: TGCGCCAGCAGCCATAGGACAGGGAGCTCCTACGAGCAGTACTTC. Translation: CASSHRTGSSYEQYF.

J is TRBJ2-1 and V is TRBV28, with TRBD2 matching over 7 bases. From germline, CDR1 is MDHEN and CDR2 SYDVKM. J was trimmed by 7 bases and V by 1 base; bases with no gene match: 7. The CDR3 has 15 residues. CDR3 nucleotides: TGTGCCAGCAGTTTATTCGGACTAGGTAGAAATGAGCAGTTCTTC. As protein: CASSLFGLGRNEQFF.

The chain's CDR3 is CASSLGDRGVGETQYF. In DNA, the CDR3 is TGTGCCAGCAGCTTAGGGGACAGGGGAGTCGGCGAGACCCAGTACTTC. The chain uses TRBV7-2 and TRBJ2-5, with 10 bases aligning to TRBD1. Germline trimming cut 1 base from V and 5 bases from J; bases unmatched to any gene: 7. CDR1 is SGHTA and CDR2 is FQGNSA in the germline V gene. The CDR3 length is 16 residues.

The chain couples TRBV5-1 to TRBJ1-2; D call uncertain. CDR1 and CDR2 (germline): SGHRS, YFSETQ. Trimming took off 0 bases at V and 4 bases at J, with 13 bases between the two ends. CDR3 length: 15 amino acids. This chain's CDR3 is CASSLEFAGAYGYTF. The CDR3 nucleotides read TGCGCCAGCAGCTTGGAGTTCGCGGGCGCCTATGGCTACACCTTC.

The gene calls are TRBV14 and TRBJ1-3; unclear D gene. The CDR3 covers 14 residues. Per the germline V gene, CDR1 is SGHDN and CDR2 is FVKESK. Trimming pared 1 base from V and 0 bases from J, leaving 4 bases between. This CDR3 reads CASSQGFSGNTIYF. CDR3 sequence (DNA): TGTGCCAGCAGCCAAGGGTTCTCTGGAAACACCATATATTTT.

The chain joins TRBV12-3 or TRBV12-4 to TRBJ1-1, with D perhaps TRBD1 (5 bases). The CDR3 totals 13 residues. With 3 bases removed from V and 7 bases from J, the gap between germline ends came to 12 bases. The CDR3 DNA reads TGTGCCAGCAGTTTCGGGGGAATGGGTGAAGCTTTCTTT. Translated: CASSFGGMGEAFF.

This clone was counted once. This rearrangement joins TRBV6-5 to TRBJ1-5; a possible D gene is TRBD1 (6 bases). The CDR3 is made up of 13 amino acids. Trimming took 5 bases from V and 6 from J, leaving 11 bases between them. Germline CDR1 and CDR2: MNHEY and SVGAGI. CDR3 amino acids: CASSPTGIQPQHF. In DNA form, the CDR3 reads TGTGCCAGCAGTCCAACAGGGATTCAGCCCCAGCATTTT.

CDR3 coding DNA: TGTGCCAGTACCCTGGGGGCAGCTAACTATGGCTACACCTTC. Encoded protein: CASTLGAANYGYTF. V gene TRBV19 combines with J gene TRBJ1-2, with TRBD1 as a possible D gene (6 bases). CDR1 and CDR2 from the germline V gene are LNHDA and SQIVND (reference sequence). The CDR3 totals 14 residues. The V gene lost 7 bases and the J gene lost 0 bases, with 12 bases spanning the gap.

The sample holds one count of this clone. This chain joins TRBV28 and TRBJ1-4; a possible D gene is TRBD1 (6 bases). The CDR3 is made up of 18 amino acids. The V end was cut by 4 bases, the J end by 3 bases, with 21 bases between. Germline V gives CDR1 MDHEN, CDR2 SYDVKM. In DNA form, the CDR3 reads TGTGCCAGCAGTTCCCTCGGACAGCCCGGGGGTCCTAATGAAAAACTGTTTTTT. This sequence encodes CASSSLGQPGGPNEKLFF.

The chain combines TRBV7-6 with TRBJ1-5; D not resolved. V lost 1 base and J 1 base, leaving 5 bases between the germline ends. The CDR3 runs 14 residues. CDR1 is SGHVS and CDR2 is FNYEAQ in the germline V gene. DNA for the CDR3: TGTGCCAGCAGCTTAGTTGGGAGCAATCAGCCCCAGCATTTT. Protein sequence: CASSLVGSNQPQHF.